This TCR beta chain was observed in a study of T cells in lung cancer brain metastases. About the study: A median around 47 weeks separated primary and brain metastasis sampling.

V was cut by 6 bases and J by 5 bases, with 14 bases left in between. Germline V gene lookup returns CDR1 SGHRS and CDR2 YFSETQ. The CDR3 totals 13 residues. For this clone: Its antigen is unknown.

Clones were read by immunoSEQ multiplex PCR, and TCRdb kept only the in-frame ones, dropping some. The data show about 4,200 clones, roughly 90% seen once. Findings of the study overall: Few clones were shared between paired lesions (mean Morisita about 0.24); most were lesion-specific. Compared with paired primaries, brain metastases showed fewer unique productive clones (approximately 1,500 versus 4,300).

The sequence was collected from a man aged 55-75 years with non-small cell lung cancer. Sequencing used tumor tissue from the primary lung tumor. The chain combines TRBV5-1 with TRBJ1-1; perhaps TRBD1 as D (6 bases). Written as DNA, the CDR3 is TGCGCCAGCAAAACAGGGTGGGGGACTGAAGCTTTCTTT. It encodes CASKTGWGTEAFF.